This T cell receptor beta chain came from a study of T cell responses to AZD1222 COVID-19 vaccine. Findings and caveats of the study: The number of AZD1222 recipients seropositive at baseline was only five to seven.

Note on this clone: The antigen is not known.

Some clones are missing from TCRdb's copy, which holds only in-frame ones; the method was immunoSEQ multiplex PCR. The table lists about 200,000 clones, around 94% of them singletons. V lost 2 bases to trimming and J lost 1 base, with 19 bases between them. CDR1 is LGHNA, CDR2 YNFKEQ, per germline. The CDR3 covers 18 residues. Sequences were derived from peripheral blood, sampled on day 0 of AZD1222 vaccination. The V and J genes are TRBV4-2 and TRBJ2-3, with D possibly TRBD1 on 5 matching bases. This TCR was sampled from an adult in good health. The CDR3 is CASSQRERGSLGTDTQYF. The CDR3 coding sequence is TGTGCCAGCAGCCAAAGGGAAAGGGGCAGCTTAGGCACAGATACGCAGTATTTT.